This T cell receptor beta chain emerged from a study of shared clonotypes between healthy human individuals. Study-level points and caveats: The authors sampled blood alone, and tissue repertoires likely differ. Clonotype sharing among donors was expected to depend on sequencing depth.

Each of the donors was a healthy adult who was HIV-negative and had not had a recent acute infection or vaccination. Genomic DNA belonging to each subset was distributed in equal measure over several immunoSEQ plates. Repertoires were generated with immunoSEQ multiplex PCR, while TCRdb's copy carries only in-frame clones and drops some. The sample records around 480,000 clones, about 79% being singletons. A remark on this clone: Its antigen is unknown.

This CDR3 contains 16 residues. V gave up 3 bases and J gave up 7 bases; unmatched junction bases: 6. Germline assignment: CDR1 MGHDK and CDR2 SYGVNS. The sample consisted of PBMCs. V gene TRBV25-1 combines with J gene TRBJ2-1, with TRBD2 matching over 13 bases. This sequence was found in a middle-aged woman in good health. Some clones in this sample may be carry-over from other donors' samples. CDR3 residues: CASSDTSGRAVNEQFF. CDR3 in DNA: TGTGCCAGCAGTGATACTAGCGGGAGGGCCGTGAATGAGCAGTTCTTC.